This T cell receptor (beta chain) was recovered during a study of OX40 agonist ivuxolimab in advanced cancers. In terms of the full investigation: Ivuxolimab was a fully human IgG2 agonistic monoclonal antibody targeting the costimulatory receptor OX40 (CD134). Intravenous ivuxolimab was administered to patients every 2 weeks at six dose levels: 0.01, 0.1, 0.3, 1.5, 3 and 10 mg/kg. Among the roughly 50 dose-escalation patients, about 19 had hepatocellular carcinoma, roughly 15 melanoma, 9 renal cell carcinoma and 9 head and neck cancer. The dose-escalation cohort was about 86% male with a mean age of approximately 60 years, ranging from roughly 20 to 80. Patients were allowed to have had prior anti-PD-1, anti-PD-L1 or anti-CTLA-4 therapy, and 40% of the dose-escalation patients had been treated with checkpoint inhibitors. Partial responses occurred in three dose-escalation patients, of whom one had hepatocellular carcinoma and two had cutaneous melanoma. Peripheral TCRbeta sequencing aimed to test whether ivuxolimab altered TCR sequence diversity and caused clonal T-cell expansion. The paper describes the monotherapy dose-escalation part (N ≈ 50 patients) of the phase I trial of ivuxolimab.

Patients with a history of autoimmune disease or receiving systemic immunosuppression were excluded from the trial. Peripheral blood for TCR sequencing was drawn from every dose cohort at baseline, at cycle 4 day 1 and at cycle 7 day 1. Samples came from an open-label, multicenter, first-in-human phase I dose-escalation trial of ivuxolimab. Adults with locally advanced or metastatic head and neck squamous cell, hepatocellular, melanoma or renal cell carcinoma were enrolled in the trial. Before TCR sequencing, CD4+ T cells and CD8+ T cells from peripheral blood were sorted into separate populations. V is trimmed back by 4 bases and J by 4 bases, and the junction contains 3 bases that no gene match accounts for. Taken from the germline V gene (reference sequence), the CDR1 and CDR2 loops are LNHNV and YYDKDF. The CDR3 sequence holds 14 residues, the cysteine and phenylalanine included. This entry keeps only the CDR3 DNA: 42 bases, framed from base 1.

Findings and caveats that apply to the study as a whole: Low levels of normalized T-cell clonal expansion were also seen in some patients who did not respond. After ivuxolimab, expanded clones were on average more numerous among CD8+ T cells than among CD4+ T cells. Antigen specificity was not determined for the clonally expanded peripheral T cells. At doses of 0.1 to 3.0 mg/kg, clonal expansion of both CD4+ and CD8+ blood T cells was observed from baseline to week 6. In the 0.1-3.0 mg/kg groups, partial responders had among the lowest normalized peripheral clonal expansion, particularly in CD8+ T cells.

Genomic DNA was extracted from sorted cells for sequencing of the TCRbeta CDR3 region. The immunoSEQ Assay was used for sequencing of TCRbeta CDR3 regions. TCRdb mirrors the immuneACCESS table, restricted to in-frame sequences. Some clones are absent from its copies; in checked studies, under half trace to an unresolved V gene, and the reason for the others is unknown. Here the sample has approximately 88,000 clones; 70% to 90% occur a single time. The ten most abundant clones make up more than 0.25% of the sample. Worth noting for this clone: Its antigen remains undetermined. No much larger clonotype is one base removed from it; base qualities were not supplied.

Specimen: CD4+ or CD8+ T cells sorted from blood, collected in a trial of the OX40 agonist ivuxolimab. The rearrangement joined TRBV15 to TRBJ2-1; 8 bases in the middle match TRBD2. The source of this sequence is an adult with an advanced solid tumor such as melanoma, head and neck, liver or kidney cancer. The DNA sequence reads TGTGCCACCAGCATCGCGGGGGGATACAATGAGCAGTTCTTC. Translated, this gives CATSIAGGYNEQFF.